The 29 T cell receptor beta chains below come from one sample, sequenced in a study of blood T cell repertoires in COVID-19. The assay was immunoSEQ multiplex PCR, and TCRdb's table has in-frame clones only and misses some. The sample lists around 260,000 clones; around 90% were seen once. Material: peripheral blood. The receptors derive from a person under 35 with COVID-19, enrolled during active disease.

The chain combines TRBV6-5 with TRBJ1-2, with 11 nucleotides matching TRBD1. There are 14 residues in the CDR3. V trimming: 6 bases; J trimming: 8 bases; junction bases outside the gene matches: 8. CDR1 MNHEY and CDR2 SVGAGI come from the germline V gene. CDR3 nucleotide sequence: TGTGCCAGCAGCACAGGACAGGGGGCCTTCGGCTACACCTTC. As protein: CASSTGQGAFGYTF.

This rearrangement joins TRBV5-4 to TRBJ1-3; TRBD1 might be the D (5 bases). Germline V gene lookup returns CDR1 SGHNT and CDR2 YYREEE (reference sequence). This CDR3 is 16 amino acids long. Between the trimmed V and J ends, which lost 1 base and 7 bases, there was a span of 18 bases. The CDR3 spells CASSLTGHLSGNTIYF. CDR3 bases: TGTGCCAGCAGCTTGACCGGACACCTATCCGGGAACACCATATATTTT.

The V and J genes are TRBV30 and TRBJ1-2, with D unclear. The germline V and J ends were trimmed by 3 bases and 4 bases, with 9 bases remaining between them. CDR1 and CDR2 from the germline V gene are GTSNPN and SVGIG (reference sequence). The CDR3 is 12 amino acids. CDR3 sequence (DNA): TGTGCCTGGAGGGTACATTTCTATGGCTACACCTTC. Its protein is CAWRVHFYGYTF. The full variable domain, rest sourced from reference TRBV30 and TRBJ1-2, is SQTIHQWPATLVQPVGSPLSLECTVEGTSNPNLYWYRQAAGRGLQLLFYSVGIGQISSEVPQNLSASRPQDRQFILSSKKLLLSDSGFYLCAWRVHFYGYTFGSGTRLTVV.

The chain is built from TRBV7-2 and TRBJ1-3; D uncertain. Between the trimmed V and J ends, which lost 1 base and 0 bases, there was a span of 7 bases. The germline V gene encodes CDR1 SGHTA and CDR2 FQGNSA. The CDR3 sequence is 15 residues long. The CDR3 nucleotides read TGTGCCAGCAGCTTAGTCCGGAGCTCTGGAAACACCATATATTTT. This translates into CASSLVRSSGNTIYF.

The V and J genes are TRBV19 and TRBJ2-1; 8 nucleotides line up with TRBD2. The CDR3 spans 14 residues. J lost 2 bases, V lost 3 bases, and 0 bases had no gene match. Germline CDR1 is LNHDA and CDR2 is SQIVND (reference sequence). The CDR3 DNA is TGTGCCAGTAGTATGACTAGCGCCTACAATGAGCAGTTCTTC. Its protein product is CASSMTSAYNEQFF.

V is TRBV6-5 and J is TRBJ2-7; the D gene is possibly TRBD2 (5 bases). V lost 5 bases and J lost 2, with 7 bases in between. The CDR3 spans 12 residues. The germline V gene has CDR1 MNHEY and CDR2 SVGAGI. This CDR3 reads CASSRTAYEQYF. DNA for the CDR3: TGTGCCAGCAGTAGGACTGCCTACGAGCAGTACTTC.

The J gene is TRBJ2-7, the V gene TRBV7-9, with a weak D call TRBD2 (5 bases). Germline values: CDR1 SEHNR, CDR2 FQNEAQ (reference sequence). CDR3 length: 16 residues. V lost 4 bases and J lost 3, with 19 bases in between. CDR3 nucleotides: TGTGCCAGCAGCTCCGTTATTCTGACGGGGAACTACGAGCAGTACTTC. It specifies CASSSVILTGNYEQYF.

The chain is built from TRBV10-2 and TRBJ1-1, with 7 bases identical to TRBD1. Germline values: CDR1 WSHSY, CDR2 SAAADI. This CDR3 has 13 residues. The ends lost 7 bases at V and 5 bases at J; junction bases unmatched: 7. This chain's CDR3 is CASTDRVGTEAFF. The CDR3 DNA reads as TGCGCCAGCACTGACAGGGTAGGAACTGAAGCTTTCTTT.

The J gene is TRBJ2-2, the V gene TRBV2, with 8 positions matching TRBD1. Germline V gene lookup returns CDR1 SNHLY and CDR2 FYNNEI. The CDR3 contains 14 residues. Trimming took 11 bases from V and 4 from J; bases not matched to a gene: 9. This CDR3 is CAGLIQGGTGELFF. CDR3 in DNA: TGTGCCGGACTTATACAGGGGGGCACCGGGGAGCTGTTTTTT.

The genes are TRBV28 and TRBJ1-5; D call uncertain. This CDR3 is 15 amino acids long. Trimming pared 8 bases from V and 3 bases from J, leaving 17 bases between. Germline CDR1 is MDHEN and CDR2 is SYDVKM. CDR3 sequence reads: CASRRRGTINQPQHF. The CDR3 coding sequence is TGTGCCAGCCGGAGGAGAGGCACGATCAATCAGCCCCAGCATTTT.

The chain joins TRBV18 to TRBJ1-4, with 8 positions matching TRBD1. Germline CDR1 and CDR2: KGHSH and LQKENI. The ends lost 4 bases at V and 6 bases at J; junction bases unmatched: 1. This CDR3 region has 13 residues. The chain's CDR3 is CASSLDRDEKLFF. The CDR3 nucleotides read TGTGCCAGCTCACTGGACAGGGATGAAAAACTGTTTTTT.

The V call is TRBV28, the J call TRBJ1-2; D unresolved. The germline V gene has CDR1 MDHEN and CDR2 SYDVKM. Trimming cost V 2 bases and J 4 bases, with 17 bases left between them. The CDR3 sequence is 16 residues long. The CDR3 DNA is TGTGCCAGCAGTTTAAGATTCACTTCCCTAAGCTATGGCTACACCTTC. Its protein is CASSLRFTSLSYGYTF.

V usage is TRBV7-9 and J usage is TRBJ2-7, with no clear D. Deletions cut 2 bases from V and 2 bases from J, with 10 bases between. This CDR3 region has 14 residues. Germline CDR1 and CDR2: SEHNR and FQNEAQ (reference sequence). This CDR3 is CASSLLAAPYEQYF. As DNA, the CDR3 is TGTGCCAGCAGCTTACTGGCCGCACCCTACGAGCAGTACTTC.

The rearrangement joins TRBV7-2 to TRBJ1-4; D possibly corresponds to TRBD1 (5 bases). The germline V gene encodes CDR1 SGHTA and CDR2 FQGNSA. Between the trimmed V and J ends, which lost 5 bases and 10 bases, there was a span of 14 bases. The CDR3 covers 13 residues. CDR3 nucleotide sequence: TGTGCCAGCAGCCCGACGGGTAGGGGAAAACTGTTTTTT. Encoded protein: CASSPTGRGKLFF. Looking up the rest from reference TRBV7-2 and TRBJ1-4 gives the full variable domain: GAGVSQSPSNKVTEKGKDVELRCDPISGHTALYWYRQSLGQGLEFLIYFQGNSAPDKSGLPSDRFSAERTGGSVSTLTIQRTQQEDSAVYLCASSPTGRGKLFFGSGTQLSVL.

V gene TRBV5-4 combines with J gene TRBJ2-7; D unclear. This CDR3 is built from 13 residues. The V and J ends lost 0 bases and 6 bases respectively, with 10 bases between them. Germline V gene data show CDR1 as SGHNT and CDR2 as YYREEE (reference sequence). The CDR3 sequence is CASSLELPGEQYF. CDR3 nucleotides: TGTGCCAGCAGCTTGGAGCTCCCGGGCGAGCAGTACTTC.

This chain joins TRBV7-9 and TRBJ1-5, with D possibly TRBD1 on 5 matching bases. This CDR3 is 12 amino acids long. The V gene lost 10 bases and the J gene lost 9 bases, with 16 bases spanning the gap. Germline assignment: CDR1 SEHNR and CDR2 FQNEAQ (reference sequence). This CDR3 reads CATQQAPGPQHF. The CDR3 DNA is TGTGCCACCCAACAGGCCCCGGGGCCCCAGCATTTT. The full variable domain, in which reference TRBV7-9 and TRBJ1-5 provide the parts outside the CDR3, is DTGVSQNPRHKITKRGQNVTFRCDPISEHNRLYWYRQTLGQGPEFLTYFQNEAQLEKSRLLSDRFSAERPKGSFSTLEIQRTEQGDSAMYLCATQQAPGPQHFGDGTRLSIL.

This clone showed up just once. CDR3 sequence (DNA): TGCGCCAGCAGCCAAGTTACGGGTATTGGTAGCGGCTACGAGCAGTACTTC. Its protein is CASSQVTGIGSGYEQYF. The chain recombines TRBV4-1 with TRBJ2-7, with D possibly TRBD2 on 6 matching bases. V lost 1 base, J lost 3 bases, and 19 bases lay in between. This CDR3 region has 17 residues. In germline, CDR1 is MGHRA, CDR2 YSYEKL.

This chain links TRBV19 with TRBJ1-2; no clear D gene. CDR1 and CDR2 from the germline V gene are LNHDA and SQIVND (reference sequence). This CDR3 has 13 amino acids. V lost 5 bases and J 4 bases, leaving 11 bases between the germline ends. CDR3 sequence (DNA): TGTGCCAGTAGTGCTCGGGCGGGCTATGGCTACACCTTC. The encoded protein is CASSARAGYGYTF. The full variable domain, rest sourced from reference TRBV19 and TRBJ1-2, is DGGITQSPKYLFRKEGQNVTLSCEQNLNHDAMYWYRQDPGQGLRLIYYSQIVNDFQKGDIAEGYSVSREKKESFPLTVTSAQKNPTAFYLCASSARAGYGYTFGSGTRLTVV.

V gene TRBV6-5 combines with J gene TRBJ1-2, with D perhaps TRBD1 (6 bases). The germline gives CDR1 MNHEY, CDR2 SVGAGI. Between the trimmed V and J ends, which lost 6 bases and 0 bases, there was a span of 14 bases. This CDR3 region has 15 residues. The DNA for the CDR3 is TGTGCCAGCAGGTTAACAGGGATCGCTAACTATGGCTACACCTTC. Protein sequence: CASRLTGIANYGYTF.

CDR3 bases: TGCGGGGGACTAGCGAGCACCGGGGAGCTGTTTTTT. Protein product: CGGLASTGELFF. The chain links TRBV29-1 to TRBJ2-2; TRBD2 matches 10 bases. Germline lookup yields CDR1 SQVTM and CDR2 ANQGSEA. This CDR3 comprises 12 residues.

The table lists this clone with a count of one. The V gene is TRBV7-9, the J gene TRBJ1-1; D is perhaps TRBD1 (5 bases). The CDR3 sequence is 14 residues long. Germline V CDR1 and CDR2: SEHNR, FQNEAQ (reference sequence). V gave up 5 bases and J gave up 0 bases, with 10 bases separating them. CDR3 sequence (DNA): TGTGCCAGCAGCCTTGGACATCTGAACACTGAAGCTTTCTTT. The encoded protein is CASSLGHLNTEAFF.

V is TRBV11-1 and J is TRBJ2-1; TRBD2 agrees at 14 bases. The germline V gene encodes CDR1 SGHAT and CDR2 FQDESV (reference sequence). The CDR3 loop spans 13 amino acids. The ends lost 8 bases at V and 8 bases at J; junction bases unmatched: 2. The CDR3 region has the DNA TGTGCCAGCGGGACTAGCGGGAGCGATGAGCAGTTCTTC. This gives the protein CASGTSGSDEQFF. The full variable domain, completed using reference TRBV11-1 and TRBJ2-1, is EAEVAQSPRYKITEKSQAVAFWCDPISGHATLYWYRQILGQGPELLVQFQDESVVDDSQLPKDRFSAERLKGVDSTLKIQPAELGDSAMYLCASGTSGSDEQFFGPGTRLTVL.

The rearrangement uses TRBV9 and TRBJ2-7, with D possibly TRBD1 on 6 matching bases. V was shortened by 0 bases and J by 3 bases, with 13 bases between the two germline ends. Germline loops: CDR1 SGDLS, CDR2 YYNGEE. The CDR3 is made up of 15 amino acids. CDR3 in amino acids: CASSVAPGQIYEQYF. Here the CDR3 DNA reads TGTGCCAGCAGCGTAGCCCCAGGACAGATCTACGAGCAGTACTTC.

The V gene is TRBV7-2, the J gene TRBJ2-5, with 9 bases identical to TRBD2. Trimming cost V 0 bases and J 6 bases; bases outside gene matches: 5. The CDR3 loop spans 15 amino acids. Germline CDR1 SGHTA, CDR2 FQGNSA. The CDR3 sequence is CASSLARSSGKTQYF. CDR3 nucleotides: TGTGCCAGCAGCTTAGCGCGTTCTAGCGGGAAGACCCAGTACTTC.

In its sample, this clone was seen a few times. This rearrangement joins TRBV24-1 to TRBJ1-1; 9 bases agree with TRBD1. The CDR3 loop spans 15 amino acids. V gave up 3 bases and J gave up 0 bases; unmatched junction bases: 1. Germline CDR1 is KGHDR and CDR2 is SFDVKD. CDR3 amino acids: CATSDGQGLNTEAFF. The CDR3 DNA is TGTGCCACCAGTGATGGACAGGGGCTGAACACTGAAGCTTTCTTT.

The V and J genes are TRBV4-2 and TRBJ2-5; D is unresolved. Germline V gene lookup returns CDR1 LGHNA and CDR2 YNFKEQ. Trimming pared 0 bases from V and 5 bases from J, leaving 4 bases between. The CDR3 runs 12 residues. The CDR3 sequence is CASSQDRETQYF. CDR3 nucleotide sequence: TGTGCCAGCAGCCAAGATCGGGAGACCCAGTACTTC.

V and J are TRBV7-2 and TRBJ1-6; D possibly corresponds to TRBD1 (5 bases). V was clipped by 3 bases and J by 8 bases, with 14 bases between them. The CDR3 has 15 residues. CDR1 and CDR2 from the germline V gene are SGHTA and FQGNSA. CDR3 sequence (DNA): TGTGCCAGCAGCTTGCCAGGGTTTTTGGATTCACCCCTCCACTTT. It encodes CASSLPGFLDSPLHF.

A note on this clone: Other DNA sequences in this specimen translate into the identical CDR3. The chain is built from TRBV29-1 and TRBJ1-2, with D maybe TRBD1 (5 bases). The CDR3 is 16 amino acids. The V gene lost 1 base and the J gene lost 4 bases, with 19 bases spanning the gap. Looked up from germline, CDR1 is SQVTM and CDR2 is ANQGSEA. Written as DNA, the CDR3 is TGCAGCGTTGAAGCTATAGTCTACCAGGGTTCCTATGGCTACACCTTC. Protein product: CSVEAIVYQGSYGYTF.

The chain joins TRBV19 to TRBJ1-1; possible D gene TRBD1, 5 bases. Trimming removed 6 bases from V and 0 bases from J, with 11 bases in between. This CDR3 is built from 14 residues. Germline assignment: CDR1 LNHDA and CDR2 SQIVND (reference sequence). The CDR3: CASSFQGLNTEAFF. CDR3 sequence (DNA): TGTGCCAGTAGCTTTCAGGGCTTGAACACTGAAGCTTTCTTT.